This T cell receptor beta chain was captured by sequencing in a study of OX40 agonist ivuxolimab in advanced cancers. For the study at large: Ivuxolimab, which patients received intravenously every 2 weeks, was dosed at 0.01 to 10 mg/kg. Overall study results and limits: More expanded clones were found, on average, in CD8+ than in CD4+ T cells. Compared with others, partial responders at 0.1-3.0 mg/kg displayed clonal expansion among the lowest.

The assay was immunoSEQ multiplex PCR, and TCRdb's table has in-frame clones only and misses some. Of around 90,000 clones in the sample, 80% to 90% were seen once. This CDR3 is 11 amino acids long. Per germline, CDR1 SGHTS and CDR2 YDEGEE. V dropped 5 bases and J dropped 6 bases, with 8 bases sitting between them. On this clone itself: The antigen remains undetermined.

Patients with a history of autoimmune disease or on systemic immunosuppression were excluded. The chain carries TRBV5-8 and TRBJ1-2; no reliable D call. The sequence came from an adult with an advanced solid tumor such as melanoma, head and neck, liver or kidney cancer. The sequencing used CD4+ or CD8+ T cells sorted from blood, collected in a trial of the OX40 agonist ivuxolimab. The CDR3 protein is CASRLIDGYTF. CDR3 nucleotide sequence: TGTGCCAGCAGGCTCATCGATGGCTACACCTTC.